This T cell receptor (beta chain) was obtained from a study of blood T cell repertoires in COVID-19. Measured with immunoSEQ multiplex PCR; TCRdb has only the in-frame clones, and not every one. Of just under 55,000 clones in the sample, 90% were seen once. Germline V lookup: CDR1 SGHTA, CDR2 FQGTGA. This CDR3 is built from 13 residues. J was trimmed by 7 bases and V by 4 bases; bases with no gene match: 5. Sample: peripheral blood. The chain uses TRBV7-3 and TRBJ2-5, with TRBD1 matching over 8 bases. This TCR was sampled from a woman aged 35 to 49 with active COVID-19. The CDR3 DNA sequence: TGTGCCAGCAGCTCGACAGGGGTGGGGACCCAGTACTTC. It encodes CASSSTGVGTQYF.